The rows below give T cell receptor beta chains drawn from one sample of a study of beta chain features in type 1 diabetes. The data were produced by immunoSEQ multiplex PCR, yet TCRdb's version contains in-frame clones alone and is incomplete. The table has 300,000 to 400,000 clones, around an eighth seen once; the top ten hold approximately 0.015%. The material sequenced was naive CD4+ T cells from blood. Every receptor here comes from a man between 18 and 29 years old in good health. The CDR3 runs from the conserved cysteine through the conserved F or W. D genes are given only for firm matches. The listing skips clone size in some rows; elsewhere it reads once, few, many or a size class.

>-|TRBD2|TRBJ2-2|TRBV5-4
CASSSGLAGVGRTGELFF
TGTGCCAGCAGCTCGGGACTAGCGGGAGTGGGAAGAACCGGGGAGCTGTTTTTT
>-|-|TRBJ1-1|TRBV2
CASTFNTEAFF
TGTGCCAGCACCTTCAACACTGAAGCTTTCTTT
>-|-|TRBJ1-5|TRBV28
CASRPQGRGNQPQHF
TGTGCCAGCAGGCCACAGGGAAGAGGCAATCAGCCCCAGCATTTT
>-|TRBD1|TRBJ2-7|TRBV28
CASSLTGGAPYEQYF
TGTGCCAGCAGTCTCACAGGGGGCGCGCCCTACGAGCAGTACTTC
>-|-|TRBJ1-4|TRBV7-9
CASGGWTNEKLFF
TGTGCCAGCGGGGGGTGGACTAATGAAAAACTGTTTTTT
>-|-|TRBJ1-2|TRBV7-9
CASSLGFGNYGYTF
TGTGCCAGCAGCTTAGGGTTCGGTAACTATGGCTACACCTTC
>-|-|TRBJ1-2|TRBV9
CASSPRGGIYGYTF
TGTGCCAGCAGCCCTCGGGGGGGGATTTATGGCTACACCTTC
>-|-|TRBJ1-1|TRBV29-1
CSVEGFGRNTEAFF
TGCAGCGTTGAAGGATTTGGGAGAAACACTGAAGCTTTCTTT
>few|TRBD2|TRBJ2-5|TRBV25-1
CASSGYTYSGTLETQYF
TGTGCCAGCAGTGGATACACCTATAGCGGGACCCTGGAGACCCAGTACTTC
>-|-|TRBJ1-4|TRBV7-9
CASSSTRGGAEKLFF
TGTGCCAGCAGCTCGACCCGGGGAGGGGCTGAAAAACTGTTTTTT
>-|TRBD2|TRBJ2-5|TRBV28
CASSPPAGGGSETQYF
TGTGCCAGCAGTCCGCCAGCGGGAGGAGGCTCCGAGACCCAGTACTTC
>few|TRBD2|TRBJ2-3|TRBV9
CASSVAPGLAGDTDTQYF
TGTGCCAGCAGCGTAGCCCCGGGACTAGCGGGAGATACAGATACGCAGTATTTT
>-|-|TRBJ2-1|TRBV6-8
CASSYCLPYNEQFF
TGTGCCAGCAGTTACTGCCTACCATACAATGAGCAGTTCTTC
>-|-|TRBJ2-7|TRBV9
CASSVGALWTVDEQYF
TGTGCCAGCAGCGTAGGTGCCCTTTGGACAGTTGACGAGCAGTACTTC
>-|-|TRBJ1-1|TRBV25-1
CASITQGKAFF
TGTGCCAGCATAACTCAGGGGAAAGCTTTCTTT
>few|-|TRBJ2-7|TRBV7-4
CASSLGSQRAFLKYF
TGTGCCAGCAGCTTAGGGTCACAGAGAGCCTTTTTGAAGTACTTC
>few|-|TRBJ1-2|TRBV11-2
CASSADISYGYTF
TGTGCCAGCAGCGCAGACATTAGCTATGGCTACACCTTC
>-|TRBD2|TRBJ2-2|TRBV9
CASSATSEVSGELFF
TGTGCCAGCAGCGCGACTAGCGAGGTCTCCGGGGAGCTGTTTTTT
>few|-|TRBJ2-5|TRBV9
CASSEYRTGETQYF
TGTGCCAGCAGCGAGTACAGGACCGGGGAGACCCAGTACTTC
>-|-|TRBJ2-7|TRBV7-9
CASSLRPGNDEQYF
TGTGCCAGCAGCTTAAGGCCGGGGAACGACGAGCAGTACTTC
>few|TRBD1|TRBJ2-5|TRBV28
CASSKRTGLRETQYF
TGTGCCAGCAGTAAACGGACAGGATTAAGGGAGACCCAGTACTTC
>-|-|TRBJ1-1|TRBV28
CASSLSREAFF
TGTGCCAGCAGTTTATCCCGTGAAGCTTTCTTT
>few|-|TRBJ2-7|TRBV20-1
CSAHSYEQYF
TGCAGTGCTCACTCCTACGAGCAGTACTTC
>-|TRBD2|TRBJ2-5|TRBV28
CATAFRLAGVRETQYF
TGTGCCACGGCCTTTCGATTAGCGGGGGTAAGAGAGACCCAGTACTTC
>few|TRBD1|TRBJ1-5|TRBV6-5
CASSPDRGLRQPQHF
TGTGCCAGCAGTCCCGACAGGGGCTTAAGGCAGCCCCAGCATTTT
>few|TRBD1|TRBJ2-2|TRBV5-1
CASSTGTGMAGELFF
TGCGCCAGCAGCACCGGGACAGGGATGGCCGGGGAGCTGTTTTTT
>few|TRBD2|TRBJ2-2|TRBV28
CASREEPTGELFF
TGTGCCAGCCGGGAGGAACCCACCGGGGAGCTGTTTTTT
>-|-|TRBJ1-1|TRBV7-8
CASSLSAGNTEAFF
TGTGCCAGCAGCTTATCGGCGGGGAACACTGAAGCTTTCTTT
>-|TRBD1|TRBJ2-1|TRBV27
CASSPTRRTGGNNEQFF
TGTGCCAGCAGTCCTACTCGGAGGACAGGGGGAAACAATGAGCAGTTCTTC
>-|-|TRBJ2-5|TRBV7-9
CASSLGSGRVRGTQYF
TGTGCCAGCAGCTTAGGTTCGGGCAGGGTTCGTGGGACCCAGTACTTC
>-|-|TRBJ2-2|TRBV19
CASSILQPTGELFF
TGTGCCAGTAGTATTTTACAGCCCACCGGGGAGCTGTTTTTT
>-|-|TRBJ2-1|TRBV30
CAWSGGGHRWSSYNEQFF
TGTGCCTGGAGTGGGGGGGGGCACAGATGGAGCTCCTACAATGAGCAGTTCTTC
>few|-|TRBJ1-4|TRBV28
CASSSPGGITTNEKLFF
TGTGCCAGCAGTTCTCCGGGGGGCATTACAACTAATGAAAAACTGTTTTTT
>-|-|TRBJ1-6|TRBV10-3
CAITRTESNSPLHF
TGTGCCATCACCAGGACAGAAAGTAATTCACCCCTCCACTTT
>few|-|TRBJ2-6|TRBV5-1
CASRPGDSGANVLTF
TGCGCCAGCAGGCCAGGGGACTCTGGGGCCAACGTCCTGACTTTC
>-|TRBD1|TRBJ1-2|TRBV28
CASSYGDRRRGYTF
TGTGCCAGCAGTTACGGGGACAGGAGACGCGGCTACACCTTC
>-|TRBD1|TRBJ2-5|TRBV19
CASSTTGTGTTETQYF
TGTGCCAGTAGTACGACGGGGACAGGGACGACGGAGACCCAGTACTTC
>-|-|TRBJ1-2|TRBV11-2
CASSGAATGGVRGYTF
TGTGCCAGCAGCGGCGCGGCAACAGGAGGGGTACGGGGCTACACCTTC
>few|-|TRBJ2-5|TRBV5-1
CASSDRQAPETQYF
TGCGCCAGCAGCGACAGACAGGCCCCGGAGACCCAGTACTTC
>-|-|TRBJ1-5|TRBV28
CASVSGSLRQPQHF
TGTGCCAGCGTCTCGGGGAGTTTGCGTCAGCCCCAGCATTTT